A single sample is the source of the 28 T cell receptor beta chains below, sequenced in a study of T cell responses to AZD1222 COVID-19 vaccine. Sequenced by immunoSEQ multiplex PCR; TCRdb stores in-frame clones only, minus some. The sample records some 180,000 clones, roughly 88% being singletons. This material consisted of peripheral blood, taken on day 0 of AZD1222 vaccination. Receptor source: an adult in good health.

The chain uses TRBV4-1 and TRBJ1-5; D perhaps matches TRBD1 (5 bases). The V and J ends lost 4 bases and 4 bases respectively, with 11 bases between them. CDR1 MGHRA and CDR2 YSYEKL come from the germline V gene. The CDR3 sequence is 14 residues long. Here the CDR3 reads CASSRGTGNQPQHF. The CDR3 DNA sequence: TGCGCCAGCAGCCGAGGGACCGGGAATCAGCCCCAGCATTTT.

The CDR3 is CASSLGEKYEQYF. Written as DNA, the CDR3 is TGTGCCAGCAGCTTAGGGGAAAAATACGAGCAGTACTTC. The V and J genes are TRBV7-8 and TRBJ2-7, with no clear D. Per the germline V gene, CDR1 is SGHVS and CDR2 is FQNEAQ. The CDR3 loop spans 13 amino acids. Trimming shortened V by 1 base and J by 4 bases, and 8 bases separated the two germline ends.

The rearrangement joins TRBV6-6 to TRBJ1-2; no clear D gene. V shed 6 bases and J shed 3 bases, with 17 bases lying between them. CDR1 and CDR2 from the germline V gene are MNHNY and SVGAGI (reference sequence). The length of the CDR3 is 15 residues. The CDR3 is CASRSTSNMDYGYTF. CDR3 sequence (DNA): TGTGCCAGCAGGTCAACGAGCAATATGGACTATGGCTACACCTTC.

This chain uses TRBV4-3 with TRBJ2-3; D might be TRBD1 (5 bases). Germline CDR1 is LGHNA and CDR2 is YSLEER. Trimming took 1 base from V and 2 from J, leaving 10 bases between them. The CDR3 spans 15 residues. In nucleotides, the CDR3 is TGCGCCAGCAGCCAAGTGGTCAGGGTCACAGATACGCAGTATTTT. Amino acid sequence: CASSQVVRVTDTQYF.

The chain uses TRBV5-1 and TRBJ1-3; D might be TRBD1 (6 bases). The CDR3 has 17 amino acids. V gave up 3 bases and J gave up 0 bases, with 16 bases separating them. The germline V gene encodes CDR1 SGHRS and CDR2 YFSETQ. CDR3 in DNA: TGCGCCAGCAGCTCGACGAACCCAGGGGACTCTGGAAACACCATATATTTT. Residues: CASSSTNPGDSGNTIYF.

The table lists this clone with a few counts. V and J are TRBV19 and TRBJ2-6, with a weak D call TRBD2 (6 bases). The V end lost 5 bases, the J end lost 0 bases, and 17 bases lay between the germline ends. The CDR3 spans 18 residues. Germline V gene sequence: CDR1 LNHDA, CDR2 SQIVND (reference sequence). The CDR3 sequence is CASSAGLTKPSGANVLTF. CDR3 bases: TGTGCCAGTAGTGCGGGACTCACAAAACCCTCTGGGGCCAACGTCCTGACTTTC.

About this clone: At the DNA level, this CDR3 is encoded by other sequences in the same sample as well. The V and J genes are TRBV19 and TRBJ2-2; the match to TRBD1 covers 11 bases. The V gene end was trimmed by 4 bases and the J gene end by 4 bases; junction bases not matched to a gene: 5. This CDR3 has 16 residues. Germline loops: CDR1 LNHDA, CDR2 SQIVND (reference sequence). The CDR3 bases are TGTGCCAGTAGTAGAGGACAGGGGGCAGGCACCGGGGAGCTGTTTTTT. It is translated as CASSRGQGAGTGELFF.

V and J are TRBV28 and TRBJ1-5; tentative D call: TRBD1 (5 bases). The V and J ends lost 5 bases and 2 bases respectively, with 16 bases between them. Germline V gene sequence: CDR1 MDHEN, CDR2 SYDVKM. The CDR3 is made up of 16 amino acids. The CDR3 DNA reads TGTGCCAGCAGTCCATGGGGGATGAGGGGCAATCAGCCCCAGCATTTT. Protein: CASSPWGMRGNQPQHF.

The V gene is TRBV24-1, the J gene TRBJ2-2; a possible D gene is TRBD1 (6 bases). The CDR3 has 15 residues. The ends were cut back, 4 bases at V and 6 bases at J, with 14 bases in the middle. CDR1 and CDR2 from the germline V gene are KGHDR and SFDVKD. CDR3: CATSEPGQLSGELFF. CDR3 nucleotide sequence: TGTGCCACCAGTGAGCCCGGACAGTTATCCGGGGAGCTGTTTTTT.

The chain employs TRBV18 and TRBJ1-1, with D unresolved. Trimming stripped 3 bases from V and 2 bases from J, with 16 bases between. This CDR3 comprises 16 residues. In germline, CDR1 is KGHSH, CDR2 LQKENI. The CDR3 bases are TGTGCCAGCTCACCTGATCCGACGCCCCTTAACACTGAAGCTTTCTTT. This sequence encodes CASSPDPTPLNTEAFF.

This chain joins TRBV5-1 and TRBJ2-3; 11 bases map to TRBD1. The CDR3 is 16 amino acids. J was trimmed by 6 bases and V by 0 bases; bases with no gene match: 6. From germline, CDR1 is SGHRS and CDR2 YFSETQ. The DNA for the CDR3 is TGCGCCAGCAGCTTGGCAAGGACAGGGGGCAGCGATACGCAGTATTTT. Translation gives CASSLARTGGSDTQYF.

This clone is a singleton in its sample. The CDR3 bases are TGTGCCAGCAGTTTATCAGGGAGCACCGGGGAGCTGTTTTTT. It translates to CASSLSGSTGELFF. J is TRBJ2-2 and V is TRBV28; perhaps D is TRBD1 or TRBD2 (5 bases each). Deletions cut 1 base from V and 4 bases from J, with 7 bases between. Looked up from germline, CDR1 is MDHEN and CDR2 is SYDVKM. The CDR3 is 14 residues long.

The chain links TRBV9 to TRBJ1-4, with D hard to call. The CDR3 totals 15 residues. The germline CDR1 and CDR2 sequences are SGDLS and YYNGEE. Trimming left V 0 bases short and J 3 bases short, with 9 bases between. CDR3 in amino acids: CASSVGPNANEKLFF. CDR3 sequence (DNA): TGTGCCAGCAGCGTAGGGCCGAACGCTAATGAAAAACTGTTTTTT.

V is TRBV4-3 and J is TRBJ1-1; 10 bases map to TRBD1. CDR1 and CDR2 (germline): LGHNA, YSLEER. CDR3 length equals 14 residues. V trimming: 5 bases; J trimming: 5 bases; junction bases outside the gene matches: 5. CDR3 sequence (DNA): TGCGCCAGCAGCGGGGACAGGGGTGGTACTGAAGCTTTCTTT. Encoded protein: CASSGDRGGTEAFF.

The chain joins TRBV3-1 (or the pseudogene TRBV3-2) to TRBJ1-6, with 10 bases identical to TRBD1. Unmatched junction bases numbered 2, after V lost 4 bases and J lost 8 bases. The CDR3 runs 14 residues. The germline gives CDR1 LGHDT, CDR2 YNNKEL (reference sequence). The chain's CDR3 is CASSLGQGDSPLHF. The CDR3 bases are TGTGCCAGCAGCCTCGGACAGGGGGATTCACCCCTCCACTTT.

The chain links TRBV5-3 to TRBJ1-5; no firm D call. TRBV5-3 is an open reading frame whose function is uncertain. Trimming stripped 6 bases from V and 6 bases from J, with 13 bases between. The CDR3 spans 13 residues. CDR3: CARITVSGQPQHF. The CDR3 bases are TGTGCCAGAATCACAGTTTCGGGTCAGCCCCAGCATTTT.

This chain connects TRBV11-2 to TRBJ1-1, with 7 nucleotides matching TRBD1. Germline CDR1 and CDR2: SGHAT and FQNNGV. The CDR3 contains 13 residues. The V gene end was trimmed by 5 bases and the J gene end by 4 bases; junction bases not matched to a gene: 4. In nucleotides, the CDR3 is TGTGCCAGCAGCGTAACAGGGGCCACTGAAGCTTTCTTT. Its translation: CASSVTGATEAFF.

V and J are TRBV6-6 and TRBJ1-4; TRBD1 is a possible D gene (6 bases). The V and J ends lost 0 bases and 6 bases respectively, with 8 bases between them. The CDR3 covers 14 residues. The germline V gene encodes CDR1 MNHNY and CDR2 SVGAGI (reference sequence). The DNA for the CDR3 is TGTGCCAGCAGTTACTCATGGACAGATGAAAAACTGTTTTTT. It encodes CASSYSWTDEKLFF.

Concerning this clone itself: Distinct nucleotide sequences in the sample also encode this CDR3. The CDR3: CATSDFTGGGDTQYF. CDR3 sequence (DNA): TGTGCCACCAGTGATTTTACAGGGGGGGGAGATACGCAGTATTTT. The J gene is TRBJ2-3, the V gene TRBV24-1, with a weak D call TRBD1 (8 bases). The V and J ends lost 1 base and 5 bases respectively, with 12 bases between them. CDR1 and CDR2 from the germline V gene are KGHDR and SFDVKD. This CDR3 has 15 residues.

CDR3 region: CASSPTGEDSPLHF. DNA of the CDR3: TGTGCCAGCAGTCCGACAGGGGAAGATTCACCCCTCCACTTT. V usage is TRBV28 and J usage is TRBJ1-6; 8 nucleotides align to TRBD1. The CDR3 extends over 14 amino acids. Germline CDR1 is MDHEN and CDR2 is SYDVKM. V was clipped by 5 bases and J by 8 bases; unmatched bases: 5.

The chain links TRBV27 to TRBJ2-5; no definite D call. V lost 6 bases, J lost 7 bases, and 9 bases lay in between. The CDR3 contains 11 residues. CDR1 is MNHEY, CDR2 SMNVEV, per germline (reference sequence). The CDR3 here is CASSMRGTQYF. The CDR3 nucleotides are TGTGCCAGCAGCATGCGTGGGACCCAGTACTTC.

This clone was picked up one time. This rearrangement joins TRBV7-6 to TRBJ1-2; the D gene is possibly TRBD1 (6 bases). The V and J ends lost 1 base and 7 bases respectively, with 13 bases between them. Germline V CDR1 and CDR2: SGHVS, FNYEAQ. There are 14 residues in the CDR3. CDR3 loop: CASSLEAGERGYTF. For the CDR3, the DNA is TGTGCCAGCAGCTTAGAGGCAGGGGAACGTGGCTACACCTTC.

This clone was detected once. This chain connects TRBV6-1 to TRBJ1-2, with 9 bases lining up with TRBD1. The CDR3 is made up of 16 amino acids. J gave up 0 bases and V 4 bases, and 6 bases lay outside the gene matches. Germline V gene data show CDR1 as MNHNS and CDR2 as SASEGT. CDR3 in amino acids: CASSVRDRVTNYGYTF. The CDR3 DNA reads as TGTGCCAGCAGTGTTCGGGACAGGGTTACTAACTATGGCTACACCTTC.

The V call is TRBV9, the J call TRBJ1-1; tentative D call: TRBD1 (6 bases). Germline V gene lookup returns CDR1 SGDLS and CDR2 YYNGEE. The CDR3 totals 14 residues. Between the trimmed V and J ends, which lost 5 bases and 0 bases, there was a span of 11 bases. CDR3 loop: CASSSGAMNTEAFF. CDR3 coding DNA: TGTGCCAGCAGTTCGGGGGCAATGAACACTGAAGCTTTCTTT.

In this sample, this clone turned up once. The chain is built from TRBV29-1 and TRBJ2-2; D might be TRBD1 (5 bases). CDR1 is SQVTM and CDR2 is ANQGSEA in the germline V gene. The V and J ends lost 0 bases and 6 bases respectively, with 17 bases between them. This CDR3 contains 16 residues. CDR3 DNA sequence: TGCAGCGTTGAAGATGGACAAAATTGTTTTGCCGGGGAGCTGTTTTTT. Its translation is CSVEDGQNCFAGELFF.

As regards this clone: An end of the junction does not agree with germline; a read error may underlie this. The rearrangement uses TRBV7-7 and TRBJ2-5; D perhaps matches TRBD2 (5 bases). Germline V gene data show CDR1 as SSHAT and CDR2 as FNYEAQ (reference sequence). The CDR3 consists of 13 residues. The CDR3 DNA follows: TGTGCTAGCAGCTTGGAGGTAGGAGAGACCCAGTACTTC. Amino acids: CASSLEVGETQYF.

This chain connects TRBV5-1 to TRBJ2-5; the match to TRBD1 covers 9 bases. The CDR3 length is 16 residues. V was pared by 4 bases and J by 1 base, with 8 bases of the junction left unmatched. Germline V gene lookup returns CDR1 SGHRS and CDR2 YFSETQ. The CDR3, as DNA: TGCGCCAGCAGCCCCTCCGGGACAGGGACCCAAGAGACCCAGTACTTC. Translation: CASSPSGTGTQETQYF.

V is TRBV27 and J is TRBJ1-2; 7 nucleotides line up with TRBD1. This CDR3 region has 13 residues. Germline lookup yields CDR1 MNHEY and CDR2 SMNVEV (reference sequence). With 3 bases clipped from V and 4 bases from J, the junction kept 2 bases outside the gene matches. The CDR3 DNA reads TGTGCCAGCAGTTTGGGGACAGCCTATGGCTACACCTTC. Protein: CASSLGTAYGYTF.